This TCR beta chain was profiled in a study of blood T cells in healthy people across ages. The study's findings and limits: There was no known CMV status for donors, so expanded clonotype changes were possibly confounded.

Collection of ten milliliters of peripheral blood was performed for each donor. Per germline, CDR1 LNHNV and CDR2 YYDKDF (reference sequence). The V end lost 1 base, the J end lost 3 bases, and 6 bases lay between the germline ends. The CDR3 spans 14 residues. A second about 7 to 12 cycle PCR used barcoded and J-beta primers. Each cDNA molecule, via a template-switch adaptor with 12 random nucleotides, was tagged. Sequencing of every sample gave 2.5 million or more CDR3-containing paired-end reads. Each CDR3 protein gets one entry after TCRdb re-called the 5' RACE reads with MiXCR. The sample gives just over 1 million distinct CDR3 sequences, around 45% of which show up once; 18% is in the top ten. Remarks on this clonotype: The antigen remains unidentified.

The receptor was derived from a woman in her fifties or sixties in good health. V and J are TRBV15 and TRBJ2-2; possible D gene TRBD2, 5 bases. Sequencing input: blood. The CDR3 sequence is CATSRGEYTGELFF. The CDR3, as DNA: TGTGCCACCAGCAGAGGGGAGTACACCGGGGAGCTGTTTTTT. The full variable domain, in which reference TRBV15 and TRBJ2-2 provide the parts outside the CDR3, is DAMVIQNPRYQVTQFGKPVTLSCSQTLNHNVMYWYQQKSSQAPKLLFHYYDKDFNNEADTPDNFQSRRPNTSFCFLDIRSPGLGDTAMYLCATSRGEYTGELFFGEGSRLTVL.